The entry below gives a single T cell receptor (beta chain) sequence along with its context. The repertoire was sequenced with immunoSEQ multiplex PCR; TCRdb's copy has only in-frame clones and lacks some. There are approximately 150,000 clones in the sample; more than 75% occur only once, and more than 0.85% lies in the top ten. V dropped 6 bases and J dropped 1 base, with 9 bases sitting between them. The germline V gene encodes CDR1 LGHDT and CDR2 YNNKEL (reference sequence). The CDR3 length is 13 residues. The data are from a study of blood T cell repertoires in COVID-19. This TCR derives from a man aged 35 to 55 with acute or convalescent COVID-19. The chain recombines TRBV3-1 (or the pseudogene TRBV3-2) with TRBJ1-1; no clear D. Sequenced material: peripheral blood. This chain's CDR3 is CASRENGNTEAFF. The CDR3 DNA sequence: TGTGCCAGCAGGGAGAACGGGAACACTGAAGCTTTCTTT.